A selection of T cell receptor beta chains follows, all from one sample in a study of T-cell reconstitution after alpha-beta-depleted transplantation in children. Via MiXCR, TCRdb re-called the PCR reads, giving one row per CDR3 protein. The sample consists of about 640,000 distinct CDR3 sequences, approximately 15% of them appearing once. This specimen consisted of PBMCs from the stem cell graft donor, obtained from the stem cell graft. Receptors originate from a human donor who donated a stem cell graft to a child with acute myeloid leukemia. Both conserved end residues are part of each CDR3. A D gene is named only where the DNA matches it firmly. Only part of the rows carry a size: once, few, many, or a class if the clone is expanded.

D gene,clone size,J gene,V gene,CDR3 DNA,CDR3 protein
.,many,TRBJ2-7,TRBV12-3/TRBV12-4,TGTGCCAGCAGTCCGACGGGGATTCAGGGTAGGGAGGTAATTTACGACGAGCAGTACTTC,CASSPTGIQGREVIYDEQYF
TRBD2,many,TRBJ2-1,TRBV9,TGTGCCAGCAGCGTAGCTAGCGGACCCTACAATGAGCAGTTCTTC,CASSVASGPYNEQFF
.,.,TRBJ2-7,TRBV20-1,TGCAGTGCTAGCCCCGGCGGGTCCTACGAGCAGTACTTC,CSASPGGSYEQYF
TRBD1,.,TRBJ1-1,TRBV5-1,TGCGCCAGCAGCTTTCTTATGGGACAGGGAGACACTGAAGCTTTCTTT,CASSFLMGQGDTEAFF
.,few,TRBJ2-2,TRBV20-1,TGCAGTGCTGAGGGGGAACCGAACACCGGGGAGCTGTTTTTT,CSAEGEPNTGELFF
.,many,TRBJ2-1,TRBV5-5,TGTGCCAGCAGCTTGTATGGGGGGGGCGGGAATGAGCAGTTCTTC,CASSLYGGGGNEQFF
.,.,TRBJ2-3,TRBV5-1,TGCGCCAGCAGCTCCACCCCTCTAGGGGACACAGATACGCAGTATTTT,CASSSTPLGDTDTQYF
.,many,TRBJ2-5,TRBV6-1,TGTGCCAGCAGCCCCACCTTAGGAGGGACACAAGAGACCCAGTACTTC,CASSPTLGGTQETQYF
.,.,TRBJ2-3,TRBV7-9,TGTGCCAGCAGCTTAAAGTCGGAGAGTGATACGCAGTATTTT,CASSLKSESDTQYF
.,.,TRBJ2-3,TRBV7-2,TGTGCCAGCAGCTTCACCGGGACCACCAGGGATACGCAGTATTTT,CASSFTGTTRDTQYF
TRBD1,.,TRBJ2-7,TRBV12-3/TRBV12-4,TGTGCCAGCAGTCCGGGACAGGGTCCCGTCGAGCAGTACTTC,CASSPGQGPVEQYF
TRBD2,.,TRBJ2-1,TRBV27,TGTGCCAGCAGTTTAGAAAACAGGGGTCAACTAGCGGGGGGATACAATGAGCAGTTCTTC,CASSLENRGQLAGGYNEQFF
.,many,TRBJ2-2,TRBV7-3,TGTGCCAGCAGCTTTACAGGGACCGGGGAGCTGTTTTTT,CASSFTGTGELFF
.,few,TRBJ2-1,TRBV5-1,TGCGCCAGCAGCTTGTTCCCCCTAGGGGGCAATGAGCAGTTCTTC,CASSLFPLGGNEQFF
.,many,TRBJ2-1,TRBV29-1,TGCAGCGGGCTTCAGGGGTCCTACAATGAGCAGTTCTTC,CSGLQGSYNEQFF
TRBD2,.,TRBJ2-2,TRBV10-3,TGTGCCATCAGCCCTTCGACGGGGGGGCCTGCCGGGGAGCTGTTTTTT,CAISPSTGGPAGELFF
TRBD1,.,TRBJ1-4,TRBV7-2,TGTGCCAGCAGCCCGAAGGGACAGGGCCTCCTTAATGAAAAACTGTTTTTT,CASSPKGQGLLNEKLFF
.,few,TRBJ1-1,TRBV27,TGTGCCAGCAGTTCTACTGGCGGGTTGGCCACTGAAGCTTTCTTT,CASSSTGGLATEAFF
TRBD2,.,TRBJ2-4,TRBV5-5,TGTGCCAGCAGCTTACAACCGGGACTAGCGGAGGTGGACATTCAGTACTTC,CASSLQPGLAEVDIQYF
TRBD1,many,TRBJ1-6,TRBV20-1,TGCAGTGCTAGGGAAAGACAGGGGAATTCACCCCTCCACTTT,CSARERQGNSPLHF
.,.,TRBJ1-6,TRBV20-1,TGCAGTGCCCCTGGGGGGTCCGCCTATAATTCACCCCTCCACTTT,CSAPGGSAYNSPLHF
.,many,TRBJ1-3,TRBV20-1,TGCAGTGCAACCGGGACACGAATCTCTGGAAACACCATATATTTT,CSATGTRISGNTIYF
.,.,TRBJ2-2,TRBV7-9,TGTGCCAGCAGCGAATCAGGGGCCATCACCGGGGAGCTGTTTTTT,CASSESGAITGELFF
.,many,TRBJ2-7,TRBV20-1,TGCAGTGCTAGTGGGCAGGGAAAAACCTACGAGCAGTACTTC,CSASGQGKTYEQYF
.,few,TRBJ2-3,TRBV5-1,TGCGCCAGCAGCTTAGGTACGCGGGACACAGATACGCAGTATTTT,CASSLGTRDTDTQYF
.,few,TRBJ1-2,TRBV20-1,TGCAGTGCTAGAAGGGAGGAAATTAACTATGGCTACACCTTC,CSARREEINYGYTF
TRBD2,.,TRBJ2-5,TRBV9,TGTGCCAGCAGACCTAGCGGGGGCGCAGGAGAGACCCAGTACTTC,CASRPSGGAGETQYF
.,.,TRBJ2-7,TRBV29-1,TGCAGCGCTTTTTACTACGAGCAGTACTTC,CSAFYYEQYF
.,few,TRBJ1-4,TRBV20-1,TGCAGTCCGAAGAATCGACGGGTGGGGCCCCTTGAAAAACTGTTTTTT,CSPKNRRVGPLEKLFF
TRBD1,.,TRBJ1-1,TRBV28,TGTGCCAGCAGTTCCGACAGGGGCATGAACACTGAAGCTTTCTTT,CASSSDRGMNTEAFF
.,.,TRBJ1-5,TRBV7-9,TGTGCCAGCAGCCCACAGGGTCTCAATCAGCCCCAGCATTTT,CASSPQGLNQPQHF
.,many,TRBJ1-5,TRBV12-3/TRBV12-4,TGTGCCAGCAGTTCGGGAGGGGATGTCAATCAGCCCCAGCATTTT,CASSSGGDVNQPQHF
TRBD1,.,TRBJ1-1,TRBV27,TGTGCCAGCAGTTTAACCATGTACGGGACAGGGGGCGAAGCTTTCTTT,CASSLTMYGTGGEAFF
TRBD1,many,TRBJ1-1,TRBV6-5,TGTGCCAGCAGTTACGGGACAGGGAGCGACGGTTTCTTT,CASSYGTGSDGFF
TRBD1,.,TRBJ2-3,TRBV7-9,TGTGCCAGCAGTAGAACAGGGGGCTTCACAGATACGCAGTATTTT,CASSRTGGFTDTQYF
.,few,TRBJ2-5,TRBV24-1,TGTGCCACCAGTGATTTGCGAGGAAAAGGGCGGGGATCCCAAGAGACCCAGTACTTC,CATSDLRGKGRGSQETQYF